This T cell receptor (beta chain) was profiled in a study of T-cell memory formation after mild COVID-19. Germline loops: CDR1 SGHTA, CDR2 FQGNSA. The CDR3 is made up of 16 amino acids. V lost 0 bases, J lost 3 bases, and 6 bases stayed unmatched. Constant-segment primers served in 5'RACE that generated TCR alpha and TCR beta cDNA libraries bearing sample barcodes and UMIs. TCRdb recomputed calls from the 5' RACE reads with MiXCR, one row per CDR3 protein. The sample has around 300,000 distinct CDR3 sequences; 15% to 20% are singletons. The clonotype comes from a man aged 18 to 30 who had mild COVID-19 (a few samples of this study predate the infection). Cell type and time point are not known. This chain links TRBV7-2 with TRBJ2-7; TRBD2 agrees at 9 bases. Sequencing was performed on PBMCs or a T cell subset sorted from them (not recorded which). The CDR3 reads CASSLAGTAGGYEQYF. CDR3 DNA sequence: TGTGCCAGCAGCTTAGCGGGTACAGCGGGGGGCTACGAGCAGTACTTC.